These 26 T cell receptor beta chains were all obtained from the same sample, sequenced in a study of blood T cells in healthy people across ages. A J-beta primer mix and a sample-barcoded 5' primer were used in a second PCR of roughly 7 to 12 cycles. Each CDR3 protein gets one entry after TCRdb re-called the 5' RACE reads with MiXCR. The sample includes some 690,000 distinct CDR3 sequences, 22% of them seen just once. The sample was blood. The receptors come from a man in his sixties or seventies in good health.

This clonotype was counted ten times or more. CDR3 residues: CASSFDRYNEQFF. CDR3 nucleotides: TGTGCCAGCAGTTTTGACCGGTACAATGAGCAGTTCTTC. The chain carries TRBV12-3 or TRBV12-4 and TRBJ2-1; D is unclear. CDR3 length: 13 residues. Between the trimmed V and J ends, which lost 3 bases and 4 bases, there was a span of 7 bases.

This clonotype was found a few times. The chain combines TRBV28 with TRBJ1-5; tentatively, D is TRBD1 (5 bases). The CDR3 totals 15 residues. The ends were cut back, 5 bases at V and 2 bases at J, with 13 bases in the middle. Looked up from germline, CDR1 is MDHEN and CDR2 is SYDVKM. The CDR3 is CASSGGVSGNQPQHF. The CDR3 nucleotides are TGTGCCAGCAGTGGAGGGGTTTCTGGCAATCAGCCCCAGCATTTT.

The chain uses TRBV27 and TRBJ1-1; the D gene is possibly TRBD1 (6 bases). The length of the CDR3 is 15 residues. Between the trimmed V and J ends, which lost 5 bases and 2 bases, there was a span of 15 bases. Germline CDR1 reads MNHEY; CDR2 reads SMNVEV (reference sequence). As DNA, the CDR3 is TGTGCCAGCAGTGGCGCCAGGGGTCCCAACACTGAAGCTTTCTTT. Its translation: CASSGARGPNTEAFF.

The V gene is TRBV20-1, the J gene TRBJ1-2; D not certain. This CDR3 is 12 amino acids long. The germline V and J ends were trimmed by 1 base and 8 bases, with 11 bases remaining between them. CDR1 is DFQATT and CDR2 is SNEGSKA in the germline V gene (reference sequence). CDR3 DNA sequence: TGCAGTGCTAGAGCCCTCTCGACAGGCTACACCTTC. Its translation is CSARALSTGYTF.

In this sample, this clonotype turned up many times. The chain has TRBV14 and TRBJ2-7; D not certain. The CDR3 length is 12 residues. The germline V gene encodes CDR1 SGHDN and CDR2 FVKESK. With 7 bases removed from V and 5 bases from J, the gap between germline ends came to 12 bases. The CDR3, as DNA: TGTGCCAGCACCGGTAACAGCGACGAGCAGTACTTC. It yields the protein CASTGNSDEQYF.

This clonotype has at least ten counts. The rearrangement joins TRBV18 to TRBJ1-1; 7 nucleotides match TRBD1. Germline assignment: CDR1 KGHSH and CDR2 LQKENI. The CDR3 length is 14 residues. V shed 3 bases and J 1 base; nucleotides not matched to a gene: 2. CDR3 nucleotide sequence: TGTGCCAGCTCACCTCAGGGGGAGAACACTGAAGCTTTCTTT. Residues: CASSPQGENTEAFF.

This clonotype was recorded once. The V call is TRBV6-5, the J call TRBJ1-2; D is possibly TRBD1 (6 bases). Germline lookup yields CDR1 MNHEY and CDR2 SVGAGI. V lost 3 bases, J lost 8 bases, and 16 bases lay in between. The CDR3 has 14 residues. The CDR3 spells CASSYFWGGEGYTF. The CDR3 region has the DNA TGTGCCAGCAGTTATTTTTGGGGGGGCGAGGGCTACACCTTC.

This clonotype was detected a few times. The chain joins TRBV7-9 to TRBJ2-5; TRBD1 matches at 8 bases. The assigned J gene may be wrong: the sequence end matches TRBJ2-1 better. CDR1 and CDR2 (germline): SEHNR, FQNEAQ (reference sequence). CDR3 length equals 14 residues. CDR3 sequence reads: CASWATGVDNEQFF. CDR3 DNA sequence: TGTGCCAGCTGGGCGACAGGGGTGGACAATGAGCAGTTCTTC.

V and J are TRBV28 and TRBJ2-7, with TRBD2 matching over 12 bases. Germline V gives CDR1 MDHEN, CDR2 SYDVKM. The V gene end was trimmed by 3 bases and the J gene end by 5 bases; junction bases not matched to a gene: 5. The length of the CDR3 is 15 residues. The CDR3 DNA sequence: TGTGCCAGCAGTTTTCTAGCGGGGGGGCCCCACGAGCAGTACTTC. Protein: CASSFLAGGPHEQYF.

This clonotype has a handful of counts. The chain links TRBV20-1 to TRBJ1-4; 8 nucleotides align to TRBD1. The CDR3 runs 13 residues. Looked up from germline, CDR1 is DFQATT and CDR2 is SNEGSKA (reference sequence). V gave up 6 bases and J gave up 8 bases; unmatched junction bases: 8. The CDR3 here is CSAPTGAGEKLFF. The DNA for the CDR3 is TGCAGTGCCCCGACAGGGGCAGGAGAAAAACTGTTTTTT.

This clonotype was counted at least ten times. The chain is built from TRBV29-1 and TRBJ2-3, with D possibly TRBD2 on 5 matching bases. Looked up from germline, CDR1 is SQVTM and CDR2 is ANQGSEA. This CDR3 region has 14 residues. Trimming took off 4 bases at V and 0 bases at J, with 11 bases between the two ends. The CDR3 reads CSVVASRSTDTQYF. Here the CDR3 DNA reads TGCAGCGTTGTGGCTAGCCGGAGCACAGATACGCAGTATTTT.

The V call is TRBV10-3, the J call TRBJ2-2, with a tentative D call TRBD2 (7 bases). The CDR3 spans 14 residues. CDR1 is ENHRY and CDR2 is SYGVKD in the germline V gene. Trimming pared 2 bases from V and 7 bases from J, leaving 11 bases between. CDR3 loop: CAISERGAIGELFF. The CDR3 coding sequence is TGTGCCATCAGTGAGCGGGGGGCGATCGGGGAGCTGTTTTTT.

This clonotype was picked up a small number of times. The rearrangement links TRBV12-3 or TRBV12-4 to TRBJ1-2; 8 nucleotides match TRBD1. V trimming: 5 bases; J trimming: 2 bases; junction bases outside the gene matches: 4. This CDR3 contains 14 residues. CDR3 amino acids: CASSGQGENYGYTF. In nucleotides, the CDR3 is TGTGCCAGCAGTGGACAGGGAGAGAACTATGGCTACACCTTC.

V gene TRBV12-3 or TRBV12-4 combines with J gene TRBJ1-4; D is ambiguous. V was shortened by 0 bases and J by 6 bases, with 8 bases between the two germline ends. The CDR3 has 14 residues. The CDR3 spells CASSLARFDEKLFF. CDR3 in DNA: TGTGCCAGCAGTTTAGCCCGGTTTGATGAAAAACTGTTTTTT.

This clonotype appeared a single time. The J gene is TRBJ2-1, the V gene TRBV20-1; 9 bases align to TRBD1. V gave up 6 bases and J gave up 6 bases; unmatched junction bases: 9. The CDR3 totals 14 residues. CDR1 and CDR2 from the germline V gene are DFQATT and SNEGSKA (reference sequence). CDR3 amino acids: CSAQGTGLGNEQFF. The CDR3 DNA sequence: TGCAGTGCCCAAGGGACAGGGCTGGGCAATGAGCAGTTCTTC.

This clonotype was counted a few times. The chain uses TRBV9 and TRBJ1-5; a weak D match, TRBD1 (5 bases). Germline V gene data show CDR1 as SGDLS and CDR2 as YYNGEE. With 2 bases removed from V and 5 bases from J, the gap between germline ends came to 11 bases. The CDR3 sequence is 14 residues long. The CDR3 reads CASSVGRADQPQHF. CDR3 coding DNA: TGTGCCAGCAGCGTGGGGCGGGCGGATCAGCCCCAGCATTTT. Using reference TRBV9 and TRBJ1-5 for the parts outside the CDR3, the full variable domain is DSGVTQTPKHLITATGQRVTLRCSPRSGDLSVYWYQQSLDQGLQFLIQYYNGEERAKGNILERFSAQQFPDLHSELNLSSLELGDSALYFCASSVGRADQPQHFGDGTRLSIL.

The chain couples TRBV18 to TRBJ2-5, with 8 bases aligning to TRBD1. Germline trimming cut 5 bases from V and 5 bases from J; bases unmatched to any gene: 10. The CDR3 is 15 amino acids. CDR1 and CDR2 (germline): KGHSH, LQKENI. The CDR3 loop reads CASSADRVAGETQYF. CDR3 in DNA: TGTGCCAGCTCAGCGGACAGGGTCGCCGGGGAGACCCAGTACTTC. Full variable domain (missing parts from reference TRBV18 and TRBJ2-5): NAGVMQNPRHLVRRRGQEARLRCSPMKGHSHVYWYRQLPEEGLKFMVYLQKENIIDESGMPKERFSAEFPKEGPSILRIQQVVRGDSAAYFCASSADRVAGETQYFGPGTRLLVL.

This chain connects TRBV12-3 or TRBV12-4 to TRBJ2-1; D unclear. This CDR3 spans 13 amino acids. Deletions cut 2 bases from V and 5 bases from J, with 7 bases between. Here the CDR3 reads CASSLMGNNEQFF. The CDR3 nucleotides are TGTGCCAGCAGTTTAATGGGGAACAATGAGCAGTTCTTC.

The chain joins TRBV28 to TRBJ2-1; 7 nucleotides align to TRBD1. From germline, CDR1 is MDHEN and CDR2 SYDVKM. V lost 9 bases, J lost 1 base, and 3 bases stayed unmatched. The CDR3 spans 13 residues. The CDR3 spells CASETGSYNEQFF. CDR3 nucleotide sequence: TGTGCCAGTGAGACAGGGTCCTACAATGAGCAGTTCTTC.

The V and J genes are TRBV20-1 and TRBJ2-1; 9 bases agree with TRBD2. J was trimmed by 4 bases and V by 4 bases; bases with no gene match: 5. The CDR3 is 14 amino acids. Germline V gene sequence: CDR1 DFQATT, CDR2 SNEGSKA (reference sequence). CDR3 nucleotide sequence: TGCAGTGCTACCGAGACTAGCGGTTACAATGAGCAGTTCTTC. Protein product: CSATETSGYNEQFF.

As for this clonotype: Because it lacks the conserved phenylalanine or tryptophan at the end, this CDR3 is likely a read error. The limits of the CDR3 on the DNA are not certain, so only TCRdb's listed CDR3 is given. The chain links TRBV12-3 or TRBV12-4 to TRBJ2-1; no check of the table's D call, TRBD2, against the DNA was made. The CDR3 extends over 21 residues, inclusive of both ends. CDR3 amino acids: CASSLEGGTSGNWWPYKGGYV.

A few counts support this clonotype. The chain couples TRBV5-5 to TRBJ2-3; D is perhaps TRBD2 (7 bases). Germline CDR1 SGHKS, CDR2 YYEKEE (reference sequence). CDR3 length: 16 residues. V was shortened by 2 bases and J by 0 bases, with 13 bases between the two germline ends. DNA of the CDR3: TGTGCCAGCAGCTTCCTCGGGGGGCCAAGCACAGATACGCAGTATTTT. Protein product: CASSFLGGPSTDTQYF.

In the case of this clonotype: At one of its ends the junction is not consistent with the germline gene, which may arise from a read error. The V gene is TRBV12-3 or TRBV12-4, the J gene TRBJ2-3; no reliable D call. CDR3 length: 15 amino acids. The CDR3 region has the DNA TGTGCCAGCAGTTTAGGCACCCTGACCACAGATACGCAATATTTT. Amino acid sequence: CASSLGTLTTDTQYF.

The chain is built from TRBV7-3 and TRBJ2-3; weak D call: TRBD1 (6 bases). V lost 9 bases and J 5 bases, leaving 15 bases between the germline ends. The CDR3 contains 13 residues. Looked up from germline, CDR1 is SGHTA and CDR2 is FQGTGA. CDR3: CASATGSVDTQYF. DNA of the CDR3: TGTGCCAGTGCGACAGGCTCCGTAGATACGCAGTATTTT.

Only a few counts were recorded for this clonotype. The chain carries TRBV28 and TRBJ1-1; maybe TRBD1 (5 bases). This CDR3 is 13 amino acids long. Germline CDR1 is MDHEN and CDR2 is SYDVKM. V dropped 5 bases and J dropped 8 bases, with 15 bases sitting between them. This CDR3 reads CASSQGRQPEAFF. In nucleotides, the CDR3 is TGTGCCAGCAGTCAAGGGAGACAGCCAGAAGCTTTCTTT.

This rearrangement joins TRBV7-2 to TRBJ2-2, with 7 bases that match TRBD1. The CDR3 covers 14 residues. Per the germline V gene, CDR1 is SGHTA and CDR2 is FQGNSA. V was pared by 5 bases and J by 7 bases, with 7 bases of the junction left unmatched. The CDR3, as DNA: TGTGCCAGCAGCGCCGAACCAGGGGGCGGGGAGCTGTTTTTT. This encodes CASSAEPGGGELFF.